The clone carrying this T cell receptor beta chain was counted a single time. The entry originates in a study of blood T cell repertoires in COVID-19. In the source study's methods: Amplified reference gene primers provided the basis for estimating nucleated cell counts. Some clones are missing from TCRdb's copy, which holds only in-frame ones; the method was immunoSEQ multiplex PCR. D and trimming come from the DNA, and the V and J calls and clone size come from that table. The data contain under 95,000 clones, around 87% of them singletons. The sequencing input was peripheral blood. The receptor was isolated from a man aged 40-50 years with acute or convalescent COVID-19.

This chain's CDR3 is CASSDPRGRGYTF. CDR3 nucleotides: TGTGCCAGCAGTGACCCCAGGGGGCGTGGCTACACCTTC. The gene calls are TRBV2 and TRBJ1-2, with 8 bases identical to TRBD1. This CDR3 spans 13 amino acids. Looked up from germline, CDR1 is SNHLY and CDR2 is FYNNEI. The trim removed 3 bases at V and 7 bases at J, leaving 4 bases unmatched.